The source of this T cell receptor beta chain is a study of cytotoxic CD8 clonotypes in ibrutinib-treated CLL. About the study: Within the patient group, roughly 12 were relapsed/refractory and approximately 16 treatment-naive, and around 18 were IGHV unmutated. Overall, around 25 responses were partial and 2 complete; following median roughly six years, about 15 patients stayed remitted and some 12 progressed.

Measured with immunoSEQ multiplex PCR; TCRdb has only the in-frame clones, and not every one. Among 65,000 to 90,000 clones, over 65% were seen once, and the ten largest hold 35% to 45%. Overall study results and limits: Baseline clonality, above age-matched healthy donor levels, tracked circulating CD8+ T-cell counts.

A remark on this clone: As yet, its antigen is unknown.

CDR3 size: 11 residues. V lost 4 bases to trimming and J lost 3 bases, with 4 bases between them. Germline loops: CDR1 MNHEY, CDR2 SVGAGI. The material was PBMCs, obtained after 24 months of ibrutinib treatment. The chain couples TRBV6-5 to TRBJ2-7; D gene unclear. This sequence was found in a human donor with chronic lymphocytic leukemia. CDR3 residues: CASSSFYEQYF. The CDR3 region has the DNA TGTGCCAGCAGTTCCTTCTACGAGCAGTACTTC.